This T cell receptor (beta chain) was observed in a study of CD8 T cells in ankylosing spondylitis. Study-wide results and limits: In synovial fluid and blood from reactive arthritis, some motif variants were previously reported. As reported, disease-linked clones showed significant enrichment in matched ankylosing spondylitis synovial fluid. In ankylosing spondylitis blood, a motif of fewer than 10 highly homologous TCR beta variants appeared characteristic.

Researchers built TCR beta libraries using quantitative 5'-RACE with molecular barcodes. TCRdb re-derived calls from the 5' RACE reads in MiXCR, one entry per CDR3 protein. The table has around 490,000 distinct CDR3 sequences, about 5.7% seen once; the top ten hold approximately 4%. The CDR3 spans 19 residues. J was trimmed by 4 bases and V by 0 bases; bases with no gene match: 15. CDR1 SGHRS and CDR2 YFSETQ come from the germline V gene. This clonotype was seen ten or more times. Its antigen is currently unknown. V usage is TRBV5-1 and J usage is TRBJ2-7; 11 bases match TRBD2. Sequenced sample: blood, either unsorted or a sorted T cell fraction (not recorded which). This TCR derives from a male donor with ankylosing spondylitis. The DNA for the CDR3 is TGCGCCAGCAGCTTGGCGACGCATAGCACTAGCGGGAGTTCTTACGAGCAGTACTTC. Encoded protein: CASSLATHSTSGSSYEQYF.